This TCR beta chain was found in a study of cytomegalovirus exposure and HLA in healthy donors (dated by TCRdb to about 2017). For the study in its entirety: The 700 or so repertoires of the first cohort and the roughly 110 validation repertoires were produced on the same platform, according to a later analysis. The study aimed to test whether cataloging public T cell receptors could reveal signatures of past pathogen exposure. A separate validation cohort of roughly 120 different subjects was used in addition to the roughly 620-subject first cohort. To predict cytomegalovirus infection status, the study combined high-throughput TCR immunosequencing, statistical association of individual TCRs with disease status, and machine learning. On the study overall, not on this receptor specifically: The classifier was reported to diagnose cytomegalovirus status with high specificity and sensitivity in both the original cohort and the validation cohort. In vitro tests confirmed that a few of the cytomegalovirus-associated TCR beta chains recognize cytomegalovirus antigens. In a later analysis, TCRs clustered in the first cohort were found to also tend to co-occur in the 120 validation repertoires, with approximately 95% of cluster scores above 0. The authors suggested that the approach could potentially be generalized to other disease states and immunological phenotypes. Most TCR sequences were seen in very few donors, while some public TCRs were found in many individuals. The validation cohort had no HLA typing available for a later analysis, so co-occurrence within that cohort was assessed over all 120 or so repertoires. The study listed 164 TCR beta chains as associated with cytomegalovirus.

The donors were included in the validation cohort of some 120 subjects, a group kept apart from the approximately 700-subject first cohort. As for this clone: The antigen it recognizes is unknown. Base-call qualities are not available, and no considerably larger clone is one nucleotide away.

The library was made by the immunoSEQ multiplex PCR assay. Per the authors' processing: A statistical classification framework was developed to diagnose cytomegalovirus status using the catalog of TCR beta chain sequences. Here the immuneACCESS table is served through TCRdb, limited to in-frame sequences with V and J called. Missing clones are a known gap in these copies; in checked studies unresolved V genes cover under half, and the rest lacks a known reason. For V, J and clone size, that table is used; D and trimming come from the DNA. The sample records some 270,000 clones, about 86% of which are singletons. In total, the top ten clones hold around 1% of the sample. Material for sequencing was PBMCs. This sequence originates from a woman aged 18-30 years in good health and CMV-seronegative.

The nucleotide sequence is given as TGTGCCAGCTCACCTGACAGGGGTACTGAAGCTTTCTTT. This sequence encodes CASSPDRGTEAFF. The rearranged segments are TRBV18 and TRBJ1-1, and 8 junction bases match TRBD1. Clipping removes 3 bases from V and 5 bases from J, with 2 as the unmatched junction base count. The CDR3 runs 13 amino acids, cysteine and phenylalanine included. The sequence is cut down to CDR3 DNA, 39 bases in frame from base 1. The germline V gene encodes CDR1 KGHSH and CDR2 LQKENI.